Detailed here is one T cell receptor beta chain. Its antigen is still unknown. One entry per CDR3 protein, called by TCRdb with MiXCR from the 5' RACE reads. The table has around 390,000 distinct CDR3 sequences, about a fifth seen once. Trimming took 4 bases from V and 6 from J; bases not matched to a gene: 7. The germline V gene encodes CDR1 SGHNT and CDR2 YYREEE (reference sequence). The CDR3 covers 14 residues. This entry comes from a study of CD8 T cells in ankylosing spondylitis. Broader study findings: Blood from ankylosing spondylitis patients appeared to carry a characteristic roughly 8-variant TCR beta motif.

The origin of this receptor is a male donor with ankylosing spondylitis. The chain has TRBV5-4 and TRBJ2-1, with 7 positions matching TRBD2. Material: blood, either unsorted or a sorted T cell fraction (not recorded which). The CDR3 sequence: CASSQSSGLNEQFF. The CDR3 DNA is TGTGCCAGCAGCCAATCTAGCGGACTCAATGAGCAGTTCTTC.